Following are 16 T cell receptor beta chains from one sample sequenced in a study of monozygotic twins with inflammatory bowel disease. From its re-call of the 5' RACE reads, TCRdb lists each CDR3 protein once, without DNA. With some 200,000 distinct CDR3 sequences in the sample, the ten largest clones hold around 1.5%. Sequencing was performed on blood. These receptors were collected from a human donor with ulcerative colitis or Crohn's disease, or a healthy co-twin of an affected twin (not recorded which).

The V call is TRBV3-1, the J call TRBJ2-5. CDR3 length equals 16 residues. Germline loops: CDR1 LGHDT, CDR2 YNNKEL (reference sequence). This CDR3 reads CASSQGGKVGWETQYF.

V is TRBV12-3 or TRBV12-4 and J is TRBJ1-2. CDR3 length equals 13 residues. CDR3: CASSLSSGLGYTF.

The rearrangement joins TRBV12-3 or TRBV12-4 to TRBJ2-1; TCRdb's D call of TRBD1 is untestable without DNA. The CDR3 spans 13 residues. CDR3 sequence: CASSAREYNEQFF.

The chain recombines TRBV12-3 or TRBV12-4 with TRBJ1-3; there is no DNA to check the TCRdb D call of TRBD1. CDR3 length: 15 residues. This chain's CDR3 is CASRNRGVSGNTIYF.

CDR3: CATSDAGTSLLNEQFF. The J gene is TRBJ2-1, the V gene TRBV24-1; TCRdb's assignment of TRBD2 cannot be checked, as there is no DNA. Germline V lookup: CDR1 KGHDR, CDR2 SFDVKD. The CDR3 sequence is 16 residues long.

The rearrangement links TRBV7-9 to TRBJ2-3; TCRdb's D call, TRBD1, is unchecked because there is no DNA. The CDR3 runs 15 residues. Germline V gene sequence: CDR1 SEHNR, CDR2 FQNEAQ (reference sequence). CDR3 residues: CASSPTAHPVDTQYF.

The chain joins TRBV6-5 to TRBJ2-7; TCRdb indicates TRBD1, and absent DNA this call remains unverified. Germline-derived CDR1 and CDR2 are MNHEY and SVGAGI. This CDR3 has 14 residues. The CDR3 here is CASSYSSPGYEQYF.

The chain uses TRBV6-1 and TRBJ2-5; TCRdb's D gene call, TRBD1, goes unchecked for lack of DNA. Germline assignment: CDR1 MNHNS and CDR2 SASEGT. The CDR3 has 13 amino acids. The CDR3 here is CASSAGTGETQYF.

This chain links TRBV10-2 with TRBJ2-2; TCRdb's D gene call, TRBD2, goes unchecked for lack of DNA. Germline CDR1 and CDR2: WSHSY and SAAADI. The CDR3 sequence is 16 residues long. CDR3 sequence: CASSGWLAGVTGELFF.

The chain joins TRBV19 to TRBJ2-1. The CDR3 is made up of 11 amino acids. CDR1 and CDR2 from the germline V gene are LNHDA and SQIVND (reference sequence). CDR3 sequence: CASSRWNEQFF.

Here the CDR3 reads CASSQETSTGELFF. V usage is TRBV4-2 and J usage is TRBJ2-2. Germline V gives CDR1 LGHNA, CDR2 YNFKEQ. The CDR3 covers 14 residues.

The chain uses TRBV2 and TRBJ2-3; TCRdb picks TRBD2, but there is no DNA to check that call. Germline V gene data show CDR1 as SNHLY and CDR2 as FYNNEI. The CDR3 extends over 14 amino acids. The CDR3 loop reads CASIRTRGGDTQYF.

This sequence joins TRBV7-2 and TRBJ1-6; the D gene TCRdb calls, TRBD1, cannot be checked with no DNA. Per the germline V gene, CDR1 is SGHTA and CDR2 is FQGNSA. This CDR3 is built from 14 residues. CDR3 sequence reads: CASSLLGEHSPLHF.

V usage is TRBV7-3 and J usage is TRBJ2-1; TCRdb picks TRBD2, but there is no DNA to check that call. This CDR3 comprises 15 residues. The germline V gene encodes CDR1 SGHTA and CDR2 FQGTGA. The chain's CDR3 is CASSATSGAGNEQFF.

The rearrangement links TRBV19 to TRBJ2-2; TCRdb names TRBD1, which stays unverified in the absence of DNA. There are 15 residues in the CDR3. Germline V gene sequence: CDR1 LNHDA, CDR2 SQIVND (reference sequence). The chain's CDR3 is CASRTGARNTGELFF. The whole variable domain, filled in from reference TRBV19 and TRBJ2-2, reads DGGITQSPKYLFRKEGQNVTLSCEQNLNHDAMYWYRQDPGQGLRLIYYSQIVNDFQKGDIAEGYSVSREKKESFPLTVTSAQKNPTAFYLCASRTGARNTGELFFGEGSRLTVL.

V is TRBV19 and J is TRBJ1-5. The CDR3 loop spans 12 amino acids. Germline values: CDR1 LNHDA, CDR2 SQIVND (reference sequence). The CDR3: CASSIDYPPQHF. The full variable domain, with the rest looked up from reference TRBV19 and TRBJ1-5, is DGGITQSPKYLFRKEGQNVTLSCEQNLNHDAMYWYRQDPGQGLRLIYYSQIVNDFQKGDIAEGYSVSREKKESFPLTVTSAQKNPTAFYLCASSIDYPPQHFGDGTRLSIL.